In its sample, the clone carrying this T cell receptor beta chain was seen a few times. What it binds is unknown. Per the germline V gene, CDR1 is SGHDT and CDR2 is YYEEEE. V lost 0 bases to trimming and J lost 0 bases; unmatched junction nucleotides: 6. The CDR3 consists of 17 residues. These data belong to a study of human T cells and chemical hapten exposure. Study-wide background: The patients, most of them female, presented with alopecia areata, totalis or universalis.

The time point was: patch test 1, 2 weeks after DPC sensitization. The treatment was: therapeutic diphenylcyclopropenone sensitization with weekly scalp DPC. Each patch-test visit's blood sample preceded patch application. Each donor was an alopecia patient between 18 and 70 years of age who qualified for DPC. Regarding the study as a whole: The number of TCRs over 1 in 1000 frequency stayed unchanged after DPC.

One entry per CDR3 protein, called by TCRdb with MiXCR from the RACE reads. The sample comprises about 56,000 distinct CDR3 sequences, about a tenth of which are singletons, and about an eighth rests with the top ten. The receptor was isolated from a woman in her 40s with alopecia areata. Some clones in this sample may be carry-over from other donors' samples. The source was whole blood, collected in connection with sensitization to the hapten diphenylcyclopropenone (DPC). This chain connects TRBV5-6 to TRBJ1-1, with TRBD1 identical over 9 bases. This CDR3 reads CASSLGQGVGLNTEAFF. DNA for the CDR3: TGTGCCAGCAGCTTGGGACAGGGGGTCGGTTTGAACACTGAAGCTTTCTTT.